The TCR beta chain under discussion was sequenced for a study of cytomegalovirus exposure and HLA in healthy donors. PCR primers comprised 60 Vbeta and 13 Jbeta primers. Generated by immunoSEQ multiplex PCR, the TCRdb table keeps only in-frame clones and is missing some. The repertoire has roughly 150,000 clones, over 80% of them found once; the top ten carry 2.3%. The CDR3 consists of 15 residues. CDR1 is SGHDT, CDR2 YYEEEE, per germline. The V and J ends lost 4 bases and 0 bases respectively, with 12 bases between them. The material sequenced was PBMCs. The chain carries TRBV5-6 and TRBJ2-3; D unclear. The receptor comes from a male donor in good health and CMV-seronegative. This CDR3 is CASSLDGSSTDTQYF. The CDR3 nucleotides read TGTGCCAGCAGCCTGGACGGTTCTAGCACAGATACGCAGTATTTT.